This TCR beta chain was documented in a study of blood T cell repertoires in COVID-19. Profiling relied on immunoSEQ multiplex PCR, and the TCRdb table lists in-frame clones only, not all of them. Among roughly 73,000 clones listed, roughly 76% were seen once. This TCR was sampled from a woman in her 70s with acute or convalescent COVID-19. The sequenced sample was peripheral blood.

The CDR3 sequence: CASSLGLYSTDTQYF. CDR3 nucleotides: TGTGCCAGCAGCTTAGGACTATATAGCACAGATACGCAGTATTTT. The rearrangement links TRBV7-6 to TRBJ2-3, with a tentative D call TRBD2 (5 bases). CDR1 SGHVS and CDR2 FNYEAQ come from the germline V gene. The CDR3 covers 15 residues. Trimming removed 1 base at V and 0 bases at J, with 8 bases between.